This T cell receptor (beta chain) appears in the sequencing data of a study of shared clonotypes between healthy human individuals. Study-wide context: Each donor had three CD4 naive, three CD4 memory, two CD8 naive and one CD8 memory plate. Study results and caveats: Naive subsets generally exceeded memory subsets in estimated richness.

CD8 cells regarded as naive lacked CD45RO, were positively chosen for CCR7, and omitted terminally differentiated effector memory CD45RA+ cells. Every donor was a Caucasian adult from Nashville, Tennessee. A remark on this clone: Antigen specificity is unknown.

Authors' data handling: Quality scores were absent from the junction-only immunoSEQ sequences, so filtering differed. Generated by immunoSEQ multiplex PCR, the TCRdb table keeps only in-frame clones and is missing some. V, J and clone size are taken as reported in that table, and D and trimming were inferred from the DNA itself. The sample yields about 580,000 clones, roughly 98% seen once. The germline gives CDR1 ENHRY, CDR2 SYGVKD. J gave up 2 bases and V 4 bases, and 4 bases lay outside the gene matches. CDR3 length: 14 amino acids. The clonotype comes from a man in his thirties or forties in good health. The sample consisted of naive CD8+ T cells sorted from blood. The chain carries TRBV10-3 and TRBJ2-5; TRBD2 aligns across 7 bases. In DNA form, the CDR3 reads TGTGCCATCAGTGGAGCGGGACGGCAAGAGACCCAGTACTTC. This gives the protein CAISGAGRQETQYF.